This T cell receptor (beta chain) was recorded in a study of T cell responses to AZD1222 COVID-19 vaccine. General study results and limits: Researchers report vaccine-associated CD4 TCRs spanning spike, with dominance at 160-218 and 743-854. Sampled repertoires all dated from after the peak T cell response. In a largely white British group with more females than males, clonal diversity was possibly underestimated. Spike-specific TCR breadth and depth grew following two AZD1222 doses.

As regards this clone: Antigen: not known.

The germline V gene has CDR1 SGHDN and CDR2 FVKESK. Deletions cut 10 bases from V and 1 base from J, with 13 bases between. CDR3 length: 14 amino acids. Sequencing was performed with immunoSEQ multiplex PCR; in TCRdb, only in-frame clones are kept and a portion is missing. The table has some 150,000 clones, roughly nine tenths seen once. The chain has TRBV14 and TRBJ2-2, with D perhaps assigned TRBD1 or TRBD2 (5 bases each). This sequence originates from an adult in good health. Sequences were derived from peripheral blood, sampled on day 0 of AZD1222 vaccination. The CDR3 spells CATRDARNTGELFF. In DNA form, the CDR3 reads TGTGCCACTCGGGACGCCCGGAACACCGGGGAGCTGTTTTTT.